One and the same sample provided the 27 T cell receptor beta chains below, sequenced in a study of T cell responses to AZD1222 COVID-19 vaccine. Data came from immunoSEQ multiplex PCR; TCRdb stores just in-frame clones and leaves some out. The sample carries about 100,000 clones, around nine tenths recorded once. Material: peripheral blood, obtained on day 0 of AZD1222 vaccination. These receptors came from an adult in good health.

The V gene is TRBV14, the J gene TRBJ2-7; D gene ambiguous. The ends were cut back, 0 bases at V and 6 bases at J, with 12 bases in the middle. The CDR3 consists of 14 residues. Germline CDR1 and CDR2: SGHDN and FVKESK. The CDR3 is CASSQEGFPREQYF. In DNA form, the CDR3 reads TGTGCCAGCAGCCAAGAAGGGTTTCCTCGCGAGCAGTACTTC.

A few counts support this clone. The chain has TRBV19 and TRBJ1-5; D call uncertain. The CDR3 is made up of 16 amino acids. Germline loops: CDR1 LNHDA, CDR2 SQIVND (reference sequence). Trimming took 5 bases from V and 0 from J, leaving 14 bases between them. As DNA, the CDR3 is TGTGCCAGTAGTGACCGGAGGTCCTATAGCAATCAGCCCCAGCATTTT. Protein sequence: CASSDRRSYSNQPQHF.

The chain has TRBV28 and TRBJ1-4, with TRBD1 as a possible D gene (6 bases). The CDR3 spans 13 residues. V lost 6 bases to trimming and J lost 8 bases, with 13 bases between them. Germline lookup yields CDR1 MDHEN and CDR2 SYDVKM. The CDR3 DNA is TGTGCCAGCAGCCAGGGGCGTGAAGAAAAACTGTTTTTT. Translated: CASSQGREEKLFF. Looking up the rest from reference TRBV28 and TRBJ1-4 gives the full variable domain: DVKVTQSSRYLVKRTGEKVFLECVQDMDHENMFWYRQDPGLGLRLIYFSYDVKMKEKGDIPEGYSVSREKKERFSLILESASTNQTSMYLCASSQGREEKLFFGSGTQLSVL.

V usage is TRBV7-2 and J usage is TRBJ2-5; TRBD1 aligns across 12 bases. The V gene's germline CDR1 is SGHTA and CDR2 FQGNSA. J was trimmed by 7 bases and V by 8 bases; bases with no gene match: 5. There are 13 residues in the CDR3. CDR3 bases: TGTGCCAGCGGGACAGGGGGCTCGGGGACCCAGTACTTC. Its protein is CASGTGGSGTQYF.

The V and J genes are TRBV6-4 and TRBJ2-1, with 9 bases that match TRBD2. This CDR3 is built from 16 residues. Germline CDR1 and CDR2: MRHNA and SNTAGT. Trimming took 0 bases from V and 5 from J; bases not matched to a gene: 5. Here the CDR3 DNA reads TGTGCCAGCAGTGACTCGGGAGCGGGGGGCAACAATGAGCAGTTCTTC. Translated: CASSDSGAGGNNEQFF.

The chain has TRBV9 and TRBJ1-4; TRBD1 matches 12 bases. The V gene's germline CDR1 is SGDLS and CDR2 YYNGEE. The CDR3 contains 18 residues. Trimming at V came to 2 bases and at J to 7 bases, leaving 12 bases not matched to a gene. The CDR3 region is CASSVSGQGAWFAEKLFF. The CDR3 DNA reads TGTGCCAGCAGCGTTTCGGGACAGGGGGCGTGGTTTGCTGAAAAACTGTTTTTT.

The chain is built from TRBV7-2 and TRBJ1-2; D gene ambiguous. The CDR3 is 12 amino acids. Trimming took 4 bases from V and 4 from J, leaving 7 bases between them. CDR1 SGHTA and CDR2 FQGNSA come from the germline V gene. The CDR3 loop is CASSSQAYGYTF. The CDR3 DNA reads TGTGCCAGCAGCTCTCAGGCCTATGGCTACACCTTC.

CDR3 loop: CASSFFEAGGGDTQYF. CDR3 nucleotides: TGTGCCAGCAGCTTTTTTGAGGCGGGGGGAGGAGATACGCAGTATTTT. This rearrangement joins TRBV7-2 to TRBJ2-3, with 8 bases lining up with TRBD2. Germline CDR1 SGHTA, CDR2 FQGNSA. J lost 5 bases, V lost 3 bases, and 10 bases had no gene match. The CDR3 spans 16 residues.

This clone was seen a single time. The V call is TRBV3-1 (or the pseudogene TRBV3-2), the J call TRBJ2-3; 9 nucleotides align to TRBD2. V was clipped by 0 bases and J by 0 bases; unmatched bases: 10. Germline values: CDR1 LGHDT, CDR2 YNNKEL (reference sequence). CDR3 size: 19 residues. This chain's CDR3 is CASSQDLAGDLTSTDTQYF. CDR3 DNA sequence: TGTGCCAGCAGCCAAGACTTAGCGGGGGACTTAACTAGCACAGATACGCAGTATTTT.

The rearrangement joins TRBV4-1 to TRBJ2-5, with D uncertain. Germline CDR1 and CDR2: MGHRA and YSYEKL. The CDR3 covers 15 residues. V was cut by 0 bases and J by 3 bases, with 11 bases left in between. As DNA, the CDR3 is TGCGCCAGCAGCCAAGAGATTTCACGGAAAGAGACCCAGTACTTC. The encoded protein is CASSQEISRKETQYF.

The CDR3 DNA follows: TGTGCCAGCAGTGAAGCTCTACAGGACAGTGGGGGCTACACCTTC. Its translation is CASSEALQDSGGYTF. The chain is built from TRBV2 and TRBJ1-2; D may be TRBD1 (6 bases). The CDR3 covers 15 residues. CDR1 SNHLY and CDR2 FYNNEI come from the germline V gene. V shed 0 bases and J shed 8 bases, with 16 bases lying between them.

This sequence joins TRBV11-2 and TRBJ2-7; no clear D gene. Trimming removed 5 bases at V and 6 bases at J, with 11 bases between. Germline V gene data show CDR1 as SGHAT and CDR2 as FQNNGV. This CDR3 spans 12 amino acids. This CDR3 reads CASSRVVGEQYF. DNA for the CDR3: TGTGCCAGCAGCAGAGTGGTGGGCGAGCAGTACTTC.

In nucleotides, the CDR3 is TGTGCCAGCAGTGATAGGCAGGGGAGGTCCGAGCAGTACTTC. It codes for CASSDRQGRSEQYF. V gene TRBV25-1 combines with J gene TRBJ2-7, with D perhaps TRBD1 or TRBD2 (6 bases each). This CDR3 spans 14 amino acids. V dropped 3 bases and J dropped 6 bases, with 15 bases sitting between them. Germline values: CDR1 MGHDK, CDR2 SYGVNS.

This clone was found a few times. The rearrangement links TRBV2 to TRBJ1-2, with D uncertain. The ends were cut back, 7 bases at V and 4 bases at J, with 13 bases in the middle. Germline CDR1 reads SNHLY; CDR2 reads FYNNEI. The CDR3 covers 13 residues. The CDR3 spells CASTSSSVYGYTF. DNA for the CDR3: TGTGCCAGCACGTCCTCCTCGGTCTATGGCTACACCTTC.

The chain links TRBV7-3 to TRBJ2-6, with a tentative D call TRBD1 (6 bases). Germline V lookup: CDR1 SGHTA, CDR2 FQGTGA. The CDR3 is 17 residues long. V was trimmed by 2 bases and J by 4 bases, leaving 15 bases between them. CDR3 sequence: CASSLQAGAKGANVLTF. The CDR3 bases are TGTGCCAGCAGCTTACAGGCAGGGGCCAAAGGGGCCAACGTCCTGACTTTC.

This chain links TRBV6-5 with TRBJ1-2, with TRBD1 matching 8 bases. Trimming took 6 bases from V and 8 from J; bases not matched to a gene: 5. Germline-derived CDR1 and CDR2 are MNHEY and SVGAGI. The CDR3 runs to 12 residues. In nucleotides, the CDR3 is TGTGCCAGCAGCCAGGGGGCGAGAGGCTACACCTTC. Translation gives CASSQGARGYTF.

CDR3 coding DNA: TGTGCCAGCAGCCCACTTAGACGGGGTACAAGGGGGCTCACCGGGGAGCTGTTTTTT. Its translation: CASSPLRRGTRGLTGELFF. The chain has TRBV11-2 and TRBJ2-2, with TRBD1 identical over 7 bases. In germline, CDR1 is SGHAT, CDR2 FQNNGV. CDR3 size: 19 residues. V shed 5 bases and J 4 bases; nucleotides not matched to a gene: 19. The whole variable domain, remainder taken from reference TRBV11-2 and TRBJ2-2, is EAGVAQSPRYKIIEKRQSVAFWCNPISGHATLYWYQQILGQGPKLLIQFQNNGVVDDSQLPKDRFSAERLKGVDSTLKIQPAKLEDSAVYLCASSPLRRGTRGLTGELFFGEGSRLTVL.

The chain links TRBV11-3 to TRBJ1-2, with TRBD1 identical over 11 bases. V gave up 0 bases and J gave up 3 bases; unmatched junction bases: 3. CDR1 SGHNT and CDR2 YENEEA come from the germline V gene. The CDR3 loop spans 16 amino acids. The CDR3 DNA sequence: TGTGCCAGCAGCTTAGAAAGGACAGGGGGCGACTATGGCTACACCTTC. Residues: CASSLERTGGDYGYTF. Supplemented by reference TRBV11-3 and TRBJ1-2, the full variable domain reads EAGVVQSPRYKIIEKKQPVAFWCNPISGHNTLYWYLQNLGQGPELLIRYENEEAVDDSQLPKDRFSAERLKGVDSTLKIQPAELGDSAVYLCASSLERTGGDYGYTFGSGTRLTVV.

The rearrangement uses TRBV5-5 and TRBJ2-3; a possible D gene is TRBD2 (6 bases). The CDR3 length is 16 residues. Germline CDR1 is SGHKS and CDR2 is YYEKEE (reference sequence). V lost 4 bases, J lost 5 bases, and 20 bases lay in between. This CDR3 reads CASSTPLRGRGDTQYF. CDR3 DNA sequence: TGTGCCAGCAGCACACCCCTACGCGGGCGGGGAGATACGCAGTATTTT.

The chain links TRBV28 to TRBJ1-4; no reliable D call. Germline CDR1 and CDR2: MDHEN and SYDVKM. The CDR3 is 13 residues long. Trimming left V 7 bases short and J 4 bases short, with 10 bases between. CDR3 loop: CASTVGGNEKLFF. The CDR3 bases are TGTGCCAGCACCGTGGGAGGTAATGAAAAACTGTTTTTT.

The chain combines TRBV5-1 with TRBJ1-6; 11 positions match TRBD1. Trimming removed 2 bases from V and 9 bases from J; junction bases left unmatched: 4. This CDR3 comprises 15 residues. Germline-derived CDR1 and CDR2 are SGHRS and YFSETQ. CDR3 residues: CASSFTGQGGSPLHF. CDR3 sequence (DNA): TGCGCCAGCAGCTTCACGGGACAGGGGGGTTCACCCCTCCACTTT.

J is TRBJ1-2 and V is TRBV19; no firm D call. This CDR3 contains 12 residues. Germline V lookup: CDR1 LNHDA, CDR2 SQIVND (reference sequence). The V end was cut by 1 base, the J end by 6 bases, with 6 bases between. The CDR3 reads CASSIGENGYTF. As DNA, the CDR3 is TGTGCCAGTAGTATAGGGGAAAATGGCTACACCTTC.

This chain links TRBV27 with TRBJ1-6; D call uncertain. Trimming left V 5 bases short and J 10 bases short, with 15 bases between. There are 14 residues in the CDR3. Germline values: CDR1 MNHEY, CDR2 SMNVEV (reference sequence). The CDR3 spells CASSPSRTRSPLHF. CDR3 DNA: TGTGCCAGCAGTCCCTCCCGGACTCGATCACCCCTCCACTTT.

The genes are TRBV4-1 and TRBJ2-2; 7 bases line up with TRBD1. Germline V gene sequence: CDR1 MGHRA, CDR2 YSYEKL. J gave up 0 bases and V 4 bases, and 17 bases lay outside the gene matches. The CDR3 runs 20 residues. The CDR3 DNA is TGCGCCAGCAGCCGCCGAAAGGGTGGGTTCGACAGGGCGAACACCGGGGAGCTGTTTTTT. Translating it yields CASSRRKGGFDRANTGELFF.

The gene calls are TRBV20-1 and TRBJ1-1; D is uncertain. Germline CDR1 is DFQATT and CDR2 is SNEGSKA (reference sequence). CDR3 length equals 11 residues. V shed 3 bases and J shed 10 bases, with 12 bases lying between them. The CDR3: CSASGGSGAFF. The CDR3 DNA is TGCAGTGCTAGTGGAGGGTCGGGAGCTTTCTTT.

This clone was seen just once. The chain is built from TRBV5-1 and TRBJ1-1, with D unresolved. In germline, CDR1 is SGHRS, CDR2 YFSETQ. Trimming shortened V by 0 bases and J by 1 base, and 7 bases separated the two germline ends. CDR3 size: 14 residues. The CDR3 loop reads CASSLAFGNTEAFF. Written as DNA, the CDR3 is TGCGCCAGCAGCTTGGCCTTTGGGAACACTGAAGCTTTCTTT.

This chain uses TRBV27 with TRBJ2-4, with D perhaps matching TRBD1 (5 bases). The CDR3 spans 14 residues. Trimming took off 6 bases at V and 3 bases at J, with 12 bases between the two ends. The germline CDR1 and CDR2 sequences are MNHEY and SMNVEV (reference sequence). CDR3 protein: CASSRSRGKNIQYF. The CDR3 bases are TGTGCCAGCAGCAGAAGTAGGGGCAAAAACATTCAGTACTTC.